This entry lists 7 T cell receptor beta chains sequenced from one sample in a study of CD8 T cells in Susac syndrome. Roughly 0.5 to 1 ug RNA was reverse transcribed with random hexamers. TCRdb processed the immunoSEQ multiplex PCR reads anew with MiXCR; each CDR3 protein has one entry. The table has approximately 190,000 distinct CDR3 sequences, approximately 94% seen once. The specimen was CD4+ T cells from PBMCs. All receptors derive from a human donor with Susac syndrome.

This chain uses TRBV5-6 with TRBJ2-3; D gene unclear. The CDR3 sequence is 13 residues long. CDR1 and CDR2 from the germline V gene are SGHDT and YYEEEE. V was pared by 5 bases and J by 1 base, with 8 bases between. The DNA for the CDR3 is TGTGCCAGCAGTTACTTTGGCACAGATACGCAGTATTTT. As protein: CASSYFGTDTQYF.

The V and J genes are TRBV5-1 and TRBJ2-6; no reliable D call. Trimming took off 2 bases at V and 0 bases at J, with 6 bases between the two ends. In germline, CDR1 is SGHRS, CDR2 YFSETQ. The CDR3 runs 15 residues. As DNA, the CDR3 is TGCGCCAGCAGCTTTCAACCCTCTGGGGCCAACGTCCTGACTTTC. Its protein is CASSFQPSGANVLTF. Looking up the rest from reference TRBV5-1 and TRBJ2-6 gives the full variable domain: KAGVTQTPRYLIKTRGQQVTLSCSPISGHRSVSWYQQTPGQGLQFLFEYFSETQRNKGNFPGRFSGRQFSNSRSEMNVSTLELGDSALYLCASSFQPSGANVLTFGAGSRLTVL.

The chain recombines TRBV6-1 with TRBJ2-1, with 7 bases that match TRBD2. The V segment lost 2 bases and the J segment 3 bases; nucleotides outside the gene matches: 1. CDR1 is MNHNS, CDR2 SASEGT, per germline. There are 14 residues in the CDR3. The CDR3 nucleotides are TGTGCCAGCAGTGAACGGGGGGACTACAATGAGCAGTTCTTC. Residues: CASSERGDYNEQFF.

The chain has TRBV20-1 and TRBJ1-2; D might be TRBD1 (5 bases). Trimming pared 5 bases from V and 2 bases from J, leaving 15 bases between. The CDR3 extends over 14 amino acids. Germline values: CDR1 DFQATT, CDR2 SNEGSKA (reference sequence). The CDR3, as DNA: TGCAGTGCTCCTCTCCTGGGACGGAACTATGGCTACACCTTC. Its protein is CSAPLLGRNYGYTF.

The chain links TRBV19 to TRBJ1-1; D remains ambiguous. Trimming stripped 9 bases from V and 1 base from J, with 12 bases between. The CDR3 runs 13 residues. Germline V CDR1 and CDR2: LNHDA, SQIVND (reference sequence). CDR3 nucleotide sequence: TGTGCCAGCAAATTTACAGAGAACACTGAAGCTTTCTTT. Translation gives CASKFTENTEAFF.

The genes are TRBV19 and TRBJ1-5; TRBD1 matches 7 bases. This CDR3 region has 16 residues. From germline, CDR1 is LNHDA and CDR2 SQIVND (reference sequence). V lost 7 bases to trimming and J lost 4 bases; unmatched junction nucleotides: 13. CDR3 region: CASNTGVRTGNQPQHF. For the CDR3, the DNA is TGTGCCAGTAACACAGGGGTGCGTACTGGGAATCAGCCCCAGCATTTT.

The chain carries TRBV19 and TRBJ2-4; the match to TRBD1 covers 10 bases. Germline loops: CDR1 LNHDA, CDR2 SQIVND (reference sequence). Losses at the gene ends were 6 bases for V and 6 bases for J; bases not matched to a gene: 5. The CDR3 spans 14 residues. The CDR3 DNA reads as TGTGCCAGTAGGAAGGACAGGGGGACAAACATTCAGTACTTC. Translated, it gives CASRKDRGTNIQYF.